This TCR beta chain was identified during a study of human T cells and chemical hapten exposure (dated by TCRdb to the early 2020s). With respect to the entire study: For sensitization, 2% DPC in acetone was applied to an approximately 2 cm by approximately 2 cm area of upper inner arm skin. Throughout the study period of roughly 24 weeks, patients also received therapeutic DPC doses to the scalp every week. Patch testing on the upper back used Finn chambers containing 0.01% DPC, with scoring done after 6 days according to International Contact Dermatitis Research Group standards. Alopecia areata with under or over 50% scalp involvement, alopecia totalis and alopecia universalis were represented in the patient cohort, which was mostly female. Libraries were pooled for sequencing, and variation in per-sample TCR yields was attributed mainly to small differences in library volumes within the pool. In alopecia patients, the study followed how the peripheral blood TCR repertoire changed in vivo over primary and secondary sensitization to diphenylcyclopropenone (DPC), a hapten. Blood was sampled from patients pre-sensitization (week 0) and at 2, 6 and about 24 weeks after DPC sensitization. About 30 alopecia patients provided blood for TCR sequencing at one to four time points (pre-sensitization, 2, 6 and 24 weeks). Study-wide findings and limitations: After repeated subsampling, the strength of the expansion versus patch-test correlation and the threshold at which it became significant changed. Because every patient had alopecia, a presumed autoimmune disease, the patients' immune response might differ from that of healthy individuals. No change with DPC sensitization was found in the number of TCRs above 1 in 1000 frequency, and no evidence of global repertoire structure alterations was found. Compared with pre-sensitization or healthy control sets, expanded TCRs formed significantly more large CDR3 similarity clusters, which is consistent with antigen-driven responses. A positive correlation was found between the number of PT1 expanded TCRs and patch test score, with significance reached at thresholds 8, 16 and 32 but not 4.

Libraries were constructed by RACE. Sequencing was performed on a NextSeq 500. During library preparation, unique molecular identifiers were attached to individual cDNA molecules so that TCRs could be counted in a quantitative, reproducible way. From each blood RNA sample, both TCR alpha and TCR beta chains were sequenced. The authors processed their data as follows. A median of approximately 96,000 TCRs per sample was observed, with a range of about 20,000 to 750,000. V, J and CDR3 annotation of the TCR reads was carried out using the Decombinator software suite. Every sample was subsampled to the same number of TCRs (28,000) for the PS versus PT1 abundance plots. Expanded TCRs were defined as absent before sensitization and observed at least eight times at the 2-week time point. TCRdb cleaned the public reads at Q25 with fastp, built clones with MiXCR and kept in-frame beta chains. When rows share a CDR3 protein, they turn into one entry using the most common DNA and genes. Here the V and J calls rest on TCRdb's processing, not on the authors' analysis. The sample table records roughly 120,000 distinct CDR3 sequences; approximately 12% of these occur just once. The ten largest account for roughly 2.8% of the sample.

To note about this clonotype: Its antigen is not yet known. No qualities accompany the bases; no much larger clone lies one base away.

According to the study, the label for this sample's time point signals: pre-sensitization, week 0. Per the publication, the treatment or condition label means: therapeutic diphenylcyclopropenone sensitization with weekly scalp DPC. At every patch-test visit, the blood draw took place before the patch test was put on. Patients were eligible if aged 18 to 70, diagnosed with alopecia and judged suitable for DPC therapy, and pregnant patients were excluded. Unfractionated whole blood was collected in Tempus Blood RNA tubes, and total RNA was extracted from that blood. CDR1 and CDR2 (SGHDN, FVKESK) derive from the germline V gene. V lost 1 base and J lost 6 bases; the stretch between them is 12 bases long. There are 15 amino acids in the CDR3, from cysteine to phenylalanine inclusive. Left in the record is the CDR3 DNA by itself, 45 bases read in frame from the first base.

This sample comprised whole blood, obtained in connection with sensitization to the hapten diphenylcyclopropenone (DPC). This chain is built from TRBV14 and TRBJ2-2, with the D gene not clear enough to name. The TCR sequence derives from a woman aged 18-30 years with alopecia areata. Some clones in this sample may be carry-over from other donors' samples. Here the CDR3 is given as CASSQAPVRAGELFF. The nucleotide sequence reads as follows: TGTGCCAGCAGCCAAGCCCCCGTACGAGCCGGGGAGCTGTTTTTT.